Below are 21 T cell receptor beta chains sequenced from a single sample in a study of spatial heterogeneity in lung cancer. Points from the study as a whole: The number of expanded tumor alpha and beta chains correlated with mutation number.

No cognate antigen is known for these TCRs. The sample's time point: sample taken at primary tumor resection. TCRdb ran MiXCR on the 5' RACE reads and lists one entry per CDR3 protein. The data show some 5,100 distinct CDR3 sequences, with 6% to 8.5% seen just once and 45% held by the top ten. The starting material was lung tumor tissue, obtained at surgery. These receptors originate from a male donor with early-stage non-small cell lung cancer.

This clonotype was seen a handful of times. DNA for the CDR3: TGTGCCAGCTCACCAACGACAGGGATGAACACTGAAGCTTTCTTT. Its translation: CASSPTTGMNTEAFF. The genes are TRBV18 and TRBJ1-1; 7 bases line up with TRBD1. Germline loops: CDR1 KGHSH, CDR2 LQKENI. The V and J ends lost 2 bases and 0 bases, in that order; junction bases with no gene match: 3. This CDR3 has 15 residues.

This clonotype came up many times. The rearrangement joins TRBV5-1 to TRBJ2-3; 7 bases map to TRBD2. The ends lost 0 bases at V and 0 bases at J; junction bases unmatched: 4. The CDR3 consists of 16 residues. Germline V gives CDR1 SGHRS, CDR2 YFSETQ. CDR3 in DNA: TGCGCCAGCAGCTTGGCCGCAGCGGGGAGCACAGATACGCAGTATTTT. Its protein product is CASSLAAAGSTDTQYF.

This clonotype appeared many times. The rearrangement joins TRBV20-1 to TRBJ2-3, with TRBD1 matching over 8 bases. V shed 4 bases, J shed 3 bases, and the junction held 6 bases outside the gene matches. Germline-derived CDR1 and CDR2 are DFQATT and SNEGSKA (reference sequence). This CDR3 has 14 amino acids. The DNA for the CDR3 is TGCAGTGCTAATGGACAGGGTAGTACAGATACGCAGTATTTT. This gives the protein CSANGQGSTDTQYF.

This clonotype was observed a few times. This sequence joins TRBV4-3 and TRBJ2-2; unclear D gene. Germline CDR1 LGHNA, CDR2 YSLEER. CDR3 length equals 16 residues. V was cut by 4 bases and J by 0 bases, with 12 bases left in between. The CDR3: CASSLQKTANTGELFF. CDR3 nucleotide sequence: TGCGCCAGCAGCCTACAGAAAACAGCGAACACCGGGGAGCTGTTTTTT.

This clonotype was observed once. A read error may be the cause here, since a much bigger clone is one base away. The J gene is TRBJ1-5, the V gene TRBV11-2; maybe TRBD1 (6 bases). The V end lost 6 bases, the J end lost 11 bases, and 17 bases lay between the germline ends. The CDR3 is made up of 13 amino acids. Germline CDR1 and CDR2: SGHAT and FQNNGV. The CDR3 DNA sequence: TGTGCCAGCAGTCAAGAGGGGGGGCAGTCCCAGCATTTT. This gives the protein CASSQEGGQSQHF.

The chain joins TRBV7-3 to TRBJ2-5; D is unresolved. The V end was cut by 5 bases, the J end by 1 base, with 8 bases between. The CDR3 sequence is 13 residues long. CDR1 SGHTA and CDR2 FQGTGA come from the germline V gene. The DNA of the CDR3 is TGTGCCAGCAGCCCCTCCCCCCAAGAGACCCAGTACTTC. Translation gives CASSPSPQETQYF. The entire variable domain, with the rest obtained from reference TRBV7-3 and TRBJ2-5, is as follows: GAGVSQTPSNKVTEKGKYVELRCDPISGHTALYWYRQSLGQGPEFLIYFQGTGAADDSGLPNDRFFAVRPEGSVSTLKIQRTERGDSAVYLCASSPSPQETQYFGPGTRLLVL.

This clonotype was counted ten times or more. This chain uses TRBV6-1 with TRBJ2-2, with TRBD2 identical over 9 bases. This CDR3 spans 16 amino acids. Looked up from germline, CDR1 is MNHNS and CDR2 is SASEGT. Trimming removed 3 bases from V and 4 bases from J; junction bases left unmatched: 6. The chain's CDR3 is CASSERAGGPTGELFF. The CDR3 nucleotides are TGTGCCAGCAGTGAGCGAGCGGGAGGCCCCACCGGGGAGCTGTTTTTT.

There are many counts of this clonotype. CDR3 nucleotides: TGTGCCAGCAGCGTCGGACTAGCGGGGGCCTGGGGCGGTGAGCAGTTCTTC. This codes for CASSVGLAGAWGGEQFF. The chain recombines TRBV7-8 with TRBJ2-1; TRBD2 matches at 13 bases. The CDR3 is 17 amino acids. Germline V gene lookup returns CDR1 SGHVS and CDR2 FQNEAQ. Trimming removed 5 bases from V and 9 bases from J; junction bases left unmatched: 13. The full variable domain, with the rest looked up from reference TRBV7-8 and TRBJ2-1, is GAGVSQSPRYKVAKRGQDVALRCDPISGHVSLFWYQQALGQGPEFLTYFQNEAQLDKSGLPSDRFFAERPEGSVSTLKIQRTQQEDSAVYLCASSVGLAGAWGGEQFFGPGTRLTVL.

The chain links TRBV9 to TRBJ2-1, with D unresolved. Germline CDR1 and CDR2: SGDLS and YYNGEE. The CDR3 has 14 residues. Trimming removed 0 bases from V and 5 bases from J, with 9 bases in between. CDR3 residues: CASSVALGNNEQFF. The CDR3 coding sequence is TGTGCCAGCAGCGTAGCTCTAGGGAACAATGAGCAGTTCTTC. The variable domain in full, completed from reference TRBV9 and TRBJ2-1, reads DSGVTQTPKHLITATGQRVTLRCSPRSGDLSVYWYQQSLDQGLQFLIQYYNGEERAKGNILERFSAQQFPDLHSELNLSSLELGDSALYFCASSVALGNNEQFFGPGTRLTVL.

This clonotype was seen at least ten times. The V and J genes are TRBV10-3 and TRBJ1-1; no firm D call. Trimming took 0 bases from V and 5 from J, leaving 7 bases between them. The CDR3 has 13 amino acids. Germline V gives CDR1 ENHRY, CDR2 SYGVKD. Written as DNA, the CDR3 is TGTGCCATCAGTGAGTCGAAGGGAACTGAAGCTTTCTTT. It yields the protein CAISESKGTEAFF.

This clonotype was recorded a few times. CDR3 bases: TGTGCCAGCAGCACAGAGGTGGGGCCCCCCAAGGGAAACATTCAGTACTTC. This encodes CASSTEVGPPKGNIQYF. This chain joins TRBV9 and TRBJ2-4; D possibly corresponds to TRBD1 (5 bases). V shed 4 bases and J shed 6 bases, with 23 bases lying between them. CDR1 is SGDLS, CDR2 YYNGEE, per germline. This CDR3 is 17 amino acids long.

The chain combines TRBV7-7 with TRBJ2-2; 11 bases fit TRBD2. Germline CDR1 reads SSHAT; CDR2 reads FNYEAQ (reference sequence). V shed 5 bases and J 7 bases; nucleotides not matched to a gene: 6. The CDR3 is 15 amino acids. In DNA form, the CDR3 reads TGTGCCAGCAGCGTTCTAGCGGGAGGAAGCGGGGAGCTGTTTTTT. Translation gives CASSVLAGGSGELFF.

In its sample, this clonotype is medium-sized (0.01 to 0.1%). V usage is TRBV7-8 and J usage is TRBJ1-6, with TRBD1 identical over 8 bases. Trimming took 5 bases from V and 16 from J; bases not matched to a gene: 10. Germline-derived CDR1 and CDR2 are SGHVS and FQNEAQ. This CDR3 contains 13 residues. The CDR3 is CASSAASDRVLHF. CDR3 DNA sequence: TGTGCCAGCAGCGCCGCCTCGGACAGGGTGCTCCACTTT.

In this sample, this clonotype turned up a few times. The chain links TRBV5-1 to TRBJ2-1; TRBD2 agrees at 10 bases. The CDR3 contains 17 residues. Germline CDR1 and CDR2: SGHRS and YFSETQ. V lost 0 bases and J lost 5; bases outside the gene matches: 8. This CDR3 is CASSLVGQLAGHNEQFF. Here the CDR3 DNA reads TGCGCCAGCAGCTTGGTCGGGCAACTAGCGGGACACAATGAGCAGTTCTTC.

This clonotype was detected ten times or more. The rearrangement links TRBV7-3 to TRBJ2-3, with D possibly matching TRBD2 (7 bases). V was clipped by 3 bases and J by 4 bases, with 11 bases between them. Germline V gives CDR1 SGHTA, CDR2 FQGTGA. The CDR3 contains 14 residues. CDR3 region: CASSLGGPPDTQYF. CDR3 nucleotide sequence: TGTGCCAGCAGCTTGGGGGGGCCCCCAGATACGCAGTATTTT.

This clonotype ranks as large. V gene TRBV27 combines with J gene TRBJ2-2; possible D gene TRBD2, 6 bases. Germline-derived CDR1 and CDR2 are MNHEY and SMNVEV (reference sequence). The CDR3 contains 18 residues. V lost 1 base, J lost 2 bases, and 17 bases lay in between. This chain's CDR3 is CASSLLLSGGINTGELFF. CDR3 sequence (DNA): TGTGCCAGCAGTTTATTGCTTAGTGGCGGGATTAACACCGGGGAGCTGTTTTTT.

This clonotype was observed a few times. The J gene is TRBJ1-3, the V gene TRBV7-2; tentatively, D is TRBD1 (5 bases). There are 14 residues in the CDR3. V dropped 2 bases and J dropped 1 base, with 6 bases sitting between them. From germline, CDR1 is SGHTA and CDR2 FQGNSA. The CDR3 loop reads CASSLQGSGNTIYF. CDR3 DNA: TGTGCCAGCAGCTTACAGGGTTCTGGAAACACCATATATTTT.

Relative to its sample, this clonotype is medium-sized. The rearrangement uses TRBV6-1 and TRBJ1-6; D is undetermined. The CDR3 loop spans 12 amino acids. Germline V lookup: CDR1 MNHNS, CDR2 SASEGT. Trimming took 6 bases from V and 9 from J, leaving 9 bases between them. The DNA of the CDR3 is TGTGCCAGCAGGGCGAAACTTTCACCCCTCCACTTT. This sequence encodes CASRAKLSPLHF.

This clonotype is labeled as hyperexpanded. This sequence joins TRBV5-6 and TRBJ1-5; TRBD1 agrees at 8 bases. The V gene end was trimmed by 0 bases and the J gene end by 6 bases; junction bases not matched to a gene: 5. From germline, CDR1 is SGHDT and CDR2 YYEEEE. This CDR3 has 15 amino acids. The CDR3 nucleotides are TGTGCCAGCAGCTTGGCTGGACAGGGCGCTCAGCCCCAGCATTTT. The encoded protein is CASSLAGQGAQPQHF.

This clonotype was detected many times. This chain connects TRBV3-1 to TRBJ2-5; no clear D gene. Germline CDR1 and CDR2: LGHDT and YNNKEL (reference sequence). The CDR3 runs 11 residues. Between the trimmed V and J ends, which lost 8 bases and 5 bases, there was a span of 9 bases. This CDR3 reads CASRWKETQYF. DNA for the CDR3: TGTGCCAGCCGCTGGAAGGAGACCCAGTACTTC.

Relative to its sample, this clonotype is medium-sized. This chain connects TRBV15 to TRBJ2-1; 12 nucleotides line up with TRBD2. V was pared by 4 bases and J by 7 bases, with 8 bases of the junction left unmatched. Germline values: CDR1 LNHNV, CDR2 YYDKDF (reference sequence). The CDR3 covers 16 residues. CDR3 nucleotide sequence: TGTGCCACCAGCACTTTTCTAGCGGGAGGGTATAATGAGCAGTTCTTC. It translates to CATSTFLAGGYNEQFF.